Shown below are 18 T cell receptor beta chains from a single sample sequenced in a study of T-cell reconstitution after alpha-beta-depleted transplantation in children. It was with unique molecular identifiers that the TCRbeta library was prepared. TCRdb analysed the PCR reads with MiXCR anew, one entry per CDR3 protein. The profile shows 210,000 or so distinct CDR3 sequences, 9.5% to 13% of them singletons. The sample in question was PBMCs, obtained before TCRalphabeta/CD19-depleted stem cell transplant. The receptors derive from a child in the first two years of life with acute myeloid leukemia, due to receive a stem cell transplant.

This clonotype was seen many times. The V gene is TRBV7-2, the J gene TRBJ2-7; D is undetermined. Trimming took off 1 base at V and 2 bases at J, with 9 bases between the two ends. This CDR3 is 14 amino acids long. Per the germline V gene, CDR1 is SGHTA and CDR2 is FQGNSA. Here the CDR3 DNA reads TGTGCCAGCAGCTTAGATTGGACCACCTACGAGCAGTACTTC. This encodes CASSLDWTTYEQYF.

The J gene is TRBJ2-7, the V gene TRBV7-9; no firm D call. The CDR3 loop spans 16 amino acids. Trimming left V 2 bases short and J 3 bases short, with 17 bases between. Per germline, CDR1 SEHNR and CDR2 FQNEAQ (reference sequence). DNA of the CDR3: TGTGCCAGCAGCTTATTTGGCCCAGGTGTATACTACGAGCAGTACTTC. This encodes CASSLFGPGVYYEQYF. Looking up the rest from reference TRBV7-9 and TRBJ2-7 gives the full variable domain: DTGVSQNPRHKITKRGQNVTFRCDPISEHNRLYWYRQTLGQGPEFLTYFQNEAQLEKSRLLSDRFSAERPKGSFSTLEIQRTEQGDSAMYLCASSLFGPGVYYEQYFGPGTRLTVT.

About this clonotype itself: A much larger clone sits a single nucleotide away, making a read error possible. The chain employs TRBV4-1 and TRBJ2-5; D ambiguous. Trimming shortened V by 1 base and J by 3 bases, and 6 bases separated the two germline ends. This CDR3 is 13 amino acids long. The germline V gene encodes CDR1 MGHRA and CDR2 YSYEKL. The CDR3 DNA reads as TGCGCCAGCAGCCAAGGTGCAAAAGAGACCCAGTACTTC. Translating gives CASSQGAKETQYF.

This clonotype was recorded many times. The V call is TRBV29-1, the J call TRBJ1-2; 9 positions match TRBD1. V was clipped by 4 bases and J by 5 bases; unmatched bases: 5. CDR3 size: 13 residues. Germline CDR1 reads SQVTM; CDR2 reads ANQGSEA. In DNA form, the CDR3 reads TGCAGCGTTGGGGCGGGGACAGGGTATGGCTACACCTTC. It specifies CSVGAGTGYGYTF.

The V call is TRBV9, the J call TRBJ2-5; tentatively, D is TRBD2 (6 bases). Per the germline V gene, CDR1 is SGDLS and CDR2 is YYNGEE. The CDR3 is made up of 15 amino acids. Trimming took off 4 bases at V and 2 bases at J, with 15 bases between the two ends. The CDR3 nucleotides are TGTGCCAGCAGCTGGGGACTTCAGGATCAAGAGACCCAGTACTTC. It encodes CASSWGLQDQETQYF.

This clonotype was counted many times. V and J are TRBV7-2 and TRBJ2-1; 7 bases are a match to TRBD1. CDR3 length: 13 residues. The V and J ends lost 5 bases and 8 bases, in that order; junction bases with no gene match: 6. Germline V gene sequence: CDR1 SGHTA, CDR2 FQGNSA. CDR3 region: CASSEDRVYEQFF. The CDR3 bases are TGTGCCAGCAGCGAAGACAGGGTATATGAGCAGTTCTTC.

This clonotype has a count of ten or more. The chain couples TRBV5-1 to TRBJ2-3; 8 bases align to TRBD2. Germline CDR1 and CDR2: SGHRS and YFSETQ. Trimming at V came to 3 bases and at J to 4 bases, leaving 7 bases not matched to a gene. The CDR3 spans 15 residues. In DNA form, the CDR3 reads TGCGCCAGCAGCTCCCGGGAGGGGGTCCCAGATACGCAGTATTTT. Translating gives CASSSREGVPDTQYF.

This clonotype was recorded many times. The J gene is TRBJ1-1, the V gene TRBV5-1; D not resolved. Trimming pared 0 bases from V and 1 base from J, leaving 4 bases between. CDR3 size: 13 residues. Germline CDR1 reads SGHRS; CDR2 reads YFSETQ. The CDR3 loop is CASSLEQNTEAFF. Here the CDR3 DNA reads TGCGCCAGCAGCTTGGAACAGAACACTGAAGCTTTCTTT. The whole variable domain, filled in from reference TRBV5-1 and TRBJ1-1, reads KAGVTQTPRYLIKTRGQQVTLSCSPISGHRSVSWYQQTPGQGLQFLFEYFSETQRNKGNFPGRFSGRQFSNSRSEMNVSTLELGDSALYLCASSLEQNTEAFFGQGTRLTVV.

This clonotype was seen ten or more times. The chain has TRBV2 and TRBJ1-1; TRBD1 might be the D (6 bases). This CDR3 spans 15 amino acids. Trimming left V 4 bases short and J 5 bases short, with 17 bases between. Germline CDR1 is SNHLY and CDR2 is FYNNEI. The CDR3 loop is CASSGQVITETEAFF. CDR3 nucleotides: TGTGCCAGCAGTGGACAGGTAATCACGGAAACTGAAGCTTTCTTT.

This clonotype was observed many times. V and J are TRBV20-1 and TRBJ2-3; 7 positions match TRBD2. With V trimmed by 2 bases and J by 0 bases, 5 bases remained unmatched. The CDR3 totals 15 residues. Germline CDR1 reads DFQATT; CDR2 reads SNEGSKA (reference sequence). CDR3 loop: CSARWGGVSTDTQYF. CDR3 DNA sequence: TGCAGTGCTAGATGGGGGGGGGTTAGCACAGATACGCAGTATTTT.

The sample holds many counts of this clonotype. V gene TRBV28 combines with J gene TRBJ2-7; 10 bases align to TRBD2. Trimming cost V 7 bases and J 7 bases; bases outside gene matches: 10. In germline, CDR1 is MDHEN, CDR2 SYDVKM. CDR3 size: 14 residues. CDR3 loop: CASTKGTSVEEQYF. The DNA for the CDR3 is TGTGCCAGCACCAAAGGGACTAGCGTAGAGGAGCAGTACTTC.

This clonotype was found many times. CDR3 loop: CSARSLFWSGDRLLQETQYF. The CDR3 nucleotides read TGCAGTGCTAGATCCCTATTTTGGAGCGGAGACCGGCTACTCCAAGAGACCCAGTACTTC. The rearrangement joins TRBV20-1 to TRBJ2-5; maybe TRBD2 (5 bases). Germline loops: CDR1 DFQATT, CDR2 SNEGSKA (reference sequence). V was pared by 2 bases and J by 1 base, with 29 bases between. There are 20 residues in the CDR3.

This clonotype has only a few counts. This rearrangement joins TRBV7-2 to TRBJ1-2; D gene ambiguous. Germline V gene lookup returns CDR1 SGHTA and CDR2 FQGNSA. This CDR3 spans 13 amino acids. V gave up 8 bases and J gave up 6 bases, with 16 bases separating them. The CDR3 reads CASGLRVSNGYTF. The CDR3 DNA reads as TGTGCCAGCGGCCTTAGGGTATCGAATGGCTACACCTTC.

The table lists this clonotype with many counts. Relative to the germline gene, one junction end is altered; a read error may explain this. This chain joins TRBV5-1 and TRBJ2-7, with 15 nucleotides matching TRBD2. Germline lookup yields CDR1 SGHRS and CDR2 YFSETQ. This CDR3 has 13 residues. CDR3 loop: CASSFGLAGGLLF. Here the CDR3 DNA reads TGCGCCAGCAGCTTTGGACTAGCGGGAGGGCTCCTCTTC.

The sample holds many counts of this clonotype. The chain employs TRBV12-3 or TRBV12-4 and TRBJ1-1, with a possible D match to TRBD1 (6 bases). This CDR3 has 15 residues. The V gene lost 0 bases and the J gene lost 5 bases, with 13 bases spanning the gap. The CDR3 loop is CASSLAQGGGTEAFF. The CDR3 DNA sequence: TGTGCCAGCAGTTTAGCGCAAGGGGGGGGGACTGAAGCTTTCTTT.

In this sample, this clonotype turned up many times. CDR3 protein: CSVYQTMNTEAFF. The CDR3, as DNA: TGCAGCGTTTACCAGACGATGAACACTGAAGCTTTCTTT. The chain is built from TRBV29-1 and TRBJ1-1; no firm D call. The V gene's germline CDR1 is SQVTM and CDR2 ANQGSEA. V was cut by 5 bases and J by 0 bases, with 10 bases left in between. CDR3 length: 13 amino acids.

This clonotype was seen repeatedly, ten times or more. The chain combines TRBV11-2 with TRBJ2-1; no definite D call. With 4 bases removed from V and 0 bases from J, the gap between germline ends came to 13 bases. The germline CDR1 and CDR2 sequences are SGHAT and FQNNGV. The CDR3 runs 16 residues. The CDR3 protein is CASSSLLSSSYNEQFF. The CDR3 region has the DNA TGTGCCAGCAGCTCGCTTTTGTCCAGCTCCTACAATGAGCAGTTCTTC.

This rearrangement joins TRBV7-2 to TRBJ2-3; D gene ambiguous. Between the trimmed V and J ends, which lost 5 bases and 8 bases, there was a span of 8 bases. The CDR3 length is 11 residues. Germline CDR1 and CDR2: SGHTA and FQGNSA. CDR3 sequence (DNA): TGTGCCAGCAGCCTCCAACTTACGCAGTATTTT. Amino acids: CASSLQLTQYF.